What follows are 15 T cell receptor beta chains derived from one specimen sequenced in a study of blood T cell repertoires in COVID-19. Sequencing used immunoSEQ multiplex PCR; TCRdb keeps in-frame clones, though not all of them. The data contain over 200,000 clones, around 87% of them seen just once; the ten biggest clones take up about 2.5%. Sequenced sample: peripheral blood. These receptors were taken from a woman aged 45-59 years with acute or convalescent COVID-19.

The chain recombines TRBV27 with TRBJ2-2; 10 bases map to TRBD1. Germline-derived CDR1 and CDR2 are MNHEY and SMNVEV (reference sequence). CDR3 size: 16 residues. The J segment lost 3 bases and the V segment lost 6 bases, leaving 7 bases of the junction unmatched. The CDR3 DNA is TGTGCCAGCAGCCAACCGGGACAGGGGTACACCGGGGAGCTGTTTTTT. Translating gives CASSQPGQGYTGELFF.

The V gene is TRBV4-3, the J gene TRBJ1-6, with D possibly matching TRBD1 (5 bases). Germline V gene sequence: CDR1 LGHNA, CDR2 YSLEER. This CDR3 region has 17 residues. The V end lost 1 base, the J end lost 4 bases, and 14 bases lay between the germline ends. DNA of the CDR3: TGCGCCAGCAGCCAAGGGGGCTCGGGGGGATATAATTCACCCCTCCACTTT. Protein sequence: CASSQGGSGGYNSPLHF.

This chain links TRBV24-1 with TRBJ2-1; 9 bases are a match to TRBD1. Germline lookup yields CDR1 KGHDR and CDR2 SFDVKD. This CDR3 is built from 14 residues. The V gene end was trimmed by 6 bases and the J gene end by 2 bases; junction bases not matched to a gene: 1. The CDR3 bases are TGTGCCACCAGTACAGGGGGCGCCTACAATGAGCAGTTCTTC. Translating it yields CATSTGGAYNEQFF.

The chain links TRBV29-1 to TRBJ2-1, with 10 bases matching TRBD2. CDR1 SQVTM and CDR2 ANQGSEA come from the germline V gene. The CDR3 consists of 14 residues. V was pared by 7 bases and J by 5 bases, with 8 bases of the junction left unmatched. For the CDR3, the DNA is TGCAGCGGGCCGGGACTAGCGCCAAACAATGAGCAGTTCTTC. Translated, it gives CSGPGLAPNNEQFF.

The CDR3 loop is CASTTATTVWGYGYTF. As DNA, the CDR3 is TGTGCCAGCACCACCGCCACGACAGTCTGGGGCTATGGCTACACCTTC. The gene calls are TRBV28 and TRBJ1-2, with a possible D match to TRBD1 (5 bases). The CDR3 extends over 16 amino acids. V lost 7 bases and J lost 4, with 22 bases in between. Germline CDR1 MDHEN, CDR2 SYDVKM.

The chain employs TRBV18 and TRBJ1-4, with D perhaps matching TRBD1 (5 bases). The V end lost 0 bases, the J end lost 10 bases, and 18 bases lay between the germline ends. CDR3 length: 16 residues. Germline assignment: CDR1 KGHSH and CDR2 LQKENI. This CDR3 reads CASSPPVSWGVGKLFF. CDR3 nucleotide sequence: TGTGCCAGCTCACCACCTGTCTCATGGGGGGTCGGAAAACTGTTTTTT.

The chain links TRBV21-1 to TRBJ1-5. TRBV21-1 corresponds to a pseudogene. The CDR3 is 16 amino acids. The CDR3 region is CASRKFQDGGNQPQHF. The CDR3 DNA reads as TGTGCCAGCCGAAAGTTTCAGGACGGGGGTAATCAGCCCCAGCATTTT.

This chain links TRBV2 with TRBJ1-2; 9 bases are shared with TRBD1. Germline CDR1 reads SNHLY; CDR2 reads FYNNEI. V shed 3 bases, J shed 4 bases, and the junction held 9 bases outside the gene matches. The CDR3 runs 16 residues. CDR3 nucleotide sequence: TGTGCCAGCAGTGACGCCGACAGGGGGTTTTTCTATGGCTACACCTTC. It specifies CASSDADRGFFYGYTF.

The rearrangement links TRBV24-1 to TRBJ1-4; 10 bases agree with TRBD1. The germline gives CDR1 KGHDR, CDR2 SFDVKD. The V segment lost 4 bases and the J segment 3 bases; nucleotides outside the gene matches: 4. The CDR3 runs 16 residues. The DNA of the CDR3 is TGTGCCACCAGTGAATCCGGGACAGGGGCTAATGAAAAACTGTTTTTT. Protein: CATSESGTGANEKLFF.

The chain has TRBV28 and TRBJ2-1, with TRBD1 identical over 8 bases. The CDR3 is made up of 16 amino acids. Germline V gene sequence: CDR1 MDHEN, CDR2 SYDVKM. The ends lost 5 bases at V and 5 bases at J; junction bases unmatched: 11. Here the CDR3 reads CASSVPPGQANNEQFF. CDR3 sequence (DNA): TGTGCCAGCAGTGTACCACCGGGACAGGCGAACAATGAGCAGTTCTTC.

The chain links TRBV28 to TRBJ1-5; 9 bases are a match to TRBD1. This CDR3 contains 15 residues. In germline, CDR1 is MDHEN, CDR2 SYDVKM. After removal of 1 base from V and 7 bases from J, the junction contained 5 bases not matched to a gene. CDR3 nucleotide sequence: TGTGCCAGCAGTTTATCGGGACAGGGCGGACAGCCCCAGCATTTT. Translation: CASSLSGQGGQPQHF. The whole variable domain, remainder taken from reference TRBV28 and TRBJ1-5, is DVKVTQSSRYLVKRTGEKVFLECVQDMDHENMFWYRQDPGLGLRLIYFSYDVKMKEKGDIPEGYSVSREKKERFSLILESASTNQTSMYLCASSLSGQGGQPQHFGDGTRLSIL.

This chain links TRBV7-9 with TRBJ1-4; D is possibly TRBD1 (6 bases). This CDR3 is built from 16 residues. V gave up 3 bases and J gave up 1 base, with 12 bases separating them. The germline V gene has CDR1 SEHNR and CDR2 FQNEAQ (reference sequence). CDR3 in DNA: TGTGCCAGCAGCTTCTCACCGACAGGAACTAATGAAAAACTGTTTTTT. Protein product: CASSFSPTGTNEKLFF.

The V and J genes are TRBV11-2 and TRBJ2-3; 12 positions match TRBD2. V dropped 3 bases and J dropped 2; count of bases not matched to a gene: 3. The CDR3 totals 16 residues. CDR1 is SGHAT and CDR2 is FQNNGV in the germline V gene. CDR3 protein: CASSLTSGSYTDTQYF. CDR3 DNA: TGTGCCAGCAGCTTGACTAGCGGGAGCTACACAGATACGCAGTATTTT.

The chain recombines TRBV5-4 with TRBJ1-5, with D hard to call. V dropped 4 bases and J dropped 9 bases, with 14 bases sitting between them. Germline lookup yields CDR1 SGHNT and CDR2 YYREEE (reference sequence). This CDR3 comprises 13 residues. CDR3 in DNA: TGTGCCAGCAGCACCGATGTCCGGGGGCCCCAGCATTTT. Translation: CASSTDVRGPQHF. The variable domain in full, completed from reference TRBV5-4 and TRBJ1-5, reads ETGVTQSPTHLIKTRGQQVTLRCSSQSGHNTVSWYQQALGQGPQFIFQYYREEENGRGNFPPRFSGLQFPNYSSELNVNALELDDSALYLCASSTDVRGPQHFGDGTRLSIL.

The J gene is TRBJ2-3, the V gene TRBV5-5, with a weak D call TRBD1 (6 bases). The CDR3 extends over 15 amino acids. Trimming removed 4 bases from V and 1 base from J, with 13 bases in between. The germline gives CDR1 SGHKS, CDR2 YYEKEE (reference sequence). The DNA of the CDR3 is TGTGCCAGCAGCCCCCCCGGGACACGCACAGATACGCAGTATTTT. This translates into CASSPPGTRTDTQYF.